Sequencing of this TCR beta chain was carried out in a study of control samples from healthy donors and cancer patients. V was pared by 7 bases and J by 2 bases, with 4 bases of the junction left unmatched. Germline assignment: CDR1 SNHLY and CDR2 FYNNEI. The CDR3 loop spans 14 amino acids. Clones were sequenced by immunoSEQ multiplex PCR, and TCRdb holds only the in-frame ones, with some missing. The data hold roughly 45,000 clones, with approximately 83% observed a single time. Sequenced input: PBMCs. The rearrangement joins TRBV2 to TRBJ1-4, with 7 bases aligning to TRBD1. This clonotype was obtained from a woman aged 50 to 60 with lung cancer. DNA of the CDR3: TGTGCCAGCAACCGACAGGGTACTAATGAAAAACTGTTTTTT. It translates to CASNRQGTNEKLFF.